This entry describes one T cell receptor (beta chain). Its antigen remains unknown. This entry belongs to a study of a mutant IDH1 vaccine in newly diagnosed glioma. Background on the study: Investigators started vaccination 4-6 weeks after radiotherapy alone, or with temozolomide cycles. Males made up approximately 62% and females roughly 40% of treated patients, whose mean age was approximately 41 years. Week 35 was safety follow-up visit V12; week 47 was end-of-study visit V13.

Time point meaning: week 35, safety follow-up. Each dose delivered 300 ug of mutant IDH1 20-mer peptide subcutaneously with imiquimod. Vaccination of patients was performed eight times, in weeks 1, 3, 5, 7, 11, 15, 19 and 23. Some clones are missing from TCRdb's copy, which holds only in-frame ones; the method was immunoSEQ multiplex PCR. The repertoire consists of around 60,000 clones, with roughly 80% occurring once and the leading ten covering 5% to 7%. CDR3 length: 14 amino acids. The germline gives CDR1 LGHNA, CDR2 YSLEER. The germline V and J ends were trimmed by 2 bases and 0 bases, with 2 bases remaining between them.

The sample was PBMCs, taken from a glioma patient whose treatment included an IDH1 peptide vaccine. The chain recombines TRBV4-3 with TRBJ1-6; D not resolved. This TCR came from a man aged 35 to 55 with glioma. CDR3 nucleotide sequence: TGCGCCAGCAGCCAAAGCTCCTATAATTCACCCCTCCACTTT. It specifies CASSQSSYNSPLHF.